These 7 T cell receptor beta chains came from one sample sequenced in a study of blood T cell repertoires in COVID-19. Only in-frame clones appear in the TCRdb table, and some are missing; sequencing was by immunoSEQ multiplex PCR. The table lists over 120,000 clones, around 83% of them singletons, with 2.6% in the top ten. The source material was peripheral blood. Receptors originate from a human donor with acute or convalescent COVID-19. The donor label of this sample is uncertain.

This chain joins TRBV6-2 or TRBV6-3 and TRBJ1-1; the D gene is possibly TRBD1 (5 bases). The germline V and J ends were trimmed by 3 bases and 5 bases, with 10 bases remaining between them. Germline V lookup: CDR1 MNHEY, CDR2 SVGEGT. The CDR3 has 13 residues. CDR3 DNA: TGTGCCAGCAGTTATAACGGGGGGACTGAAGCTTTCTTT. Amino acid sequence: CASSYNGGTEAFF.

This chain uses TRBV27 with TRBJ2-7, with 8 bases fitting TRBD2. The CDR3 covers 15 residues. Trimming took 4 bases from V and 2 from J; bases not matched to a gene: 7. Germline-derived CDR1 and CDR2 are MNHEY and SMNVEV (reference sequence). CDR3: CASSSVAGGPYEQYF. For the CDR3, the DNA is TGTGCCAGCAGTTCGGTCGCGGGGGGCCCCTACGAGCAGTACTTC.

The J gene is TRBJ1-1, the V gene TRBV5-1; D ambiguous. CDR3 length equals 13 residues. Trimming took 2 bases from V and 1 from J, leaving 6 bases between them. Germline V gives CDR1 SGHRS, CDR2 YFSETQ. CDR3 amino acids: CASSLSKNTEAFF. In DNA, the CDR3 is TGCGCCAGCAGCTTAAGCAAGAACACTGAAGCTTTCTTT. Variable domain in full (rest from reference TRBV5-1 and TRBJ1-1): KAGVTQTPRYLIKTRGQQVTLSCSPISGHRSVSWYQQTPGQGLQFLFEYFSETQRNKGNFPGRFSGRQFSNSRSEMNVSTLELGDSALYLCASSLSKNTEAFFGQGTRLTVV.

The rearrangement links TRBV12-3 or TRBV12-4 to TRBJ1-2, with D possibly being TRBD1 (5 bases). This CDR3 is built from 11 residues. V shed 5 bases and J shed 11 bases, with 12 bases lying between them. The CDR3 DNA follows: TGTGCCAGCAGTCGGGGGGGTCCTTACACCTTC. This gives the protein CASSRGGPYTF.

This clone was seen just once. The rearrangement links TRBV6-2 or TRBV6-3 to TRBJ2-7, with 7 bases identical to TRBD1. CDR3 length: 13 amino acids. Germline CDR1 reads MNHEY; CDR2 reads SVGEGT. J lost 10 bases, V lost 0 bases, and 6 bases had no gene match. CDR3 residues: CASSYSDRWEQYV. CDR3 nucleotides: TGTGCCAGCAGTTACTCGGACAGGTGGGAACAGTACGTC.

A word on this clone: A read error may produce the germline difference seen at one junction end. V usage is TRBV18 and J usage is TRBJ2-3; D may correspond to TRBD1 or TRBD2 (5 bases each). CDR3 size: 15 residues. CDR1 is KGHSH, CDR2 LQKENI, per germline. The CDR3 DNA reads TGCGCCAGCTCACCACTAGGGGCAGGCACAGATACGCAGTATTTT. Its translation is CASSPLGAGTDTQYF.

The gene calls are TRBV5-5 and TRBJ2-7; 7 bases are shared with TRBD1. Germline CDR1 SGHKS, CDR2 YYEKEE (reference sequence). The CDR3 runs 15 residues. V dropped 5 bases and J dropped 1; count of bases not matched to a gene: 9. The CDR3, as DNA: TGTGCCAGCAGTTTGACAGGGATCGAGTCCTACGAGCAGTACGTC. Its translation is CASSLTGIESYEQYV.